Sequencing of this T cell receptor beta chain was carried out in a study of shared clonotypes between healthy human individuals. A word on this clone: Its antigen is still unknown.

Execution of the assay was at deep level. Genomic DNA of each subset was evenly split across several immunoSEQ plates. Original data processing: As immunoSEQ supplied junction-only sequences (without quality scores), filtering differed. Here immunoSEQ multiplex PCR was the method, and the copy in TCRdb shows in-frame clones only, minus some. The DNA gave D and trimming, while V, J and clone size come from that table. In the table there are approximately 2,000,000 clones, roughly 93% of which are singletons. V lost 6 bases and J lost 2; bases outside the gene matches: 10. Looked up from germline, CDR1 is SGHVS and CDR2 is FNYEAQ. This CDR3 has 15 amino acids. Naive CD8 cells were CD45RO-negative, positively selected for CCR7, excluding terminally differentiated effector memory CD45RA+ cells. Findings of the study overall: Sequencing depth was a factor that was expected to affect clonotype sharing among donors.

This chain links TRBV7-6 with TRBJ2-7; 7 bases match TRBD1. This clonotype originated in a man between 18 and 29 years old in good health. Some clones in this sample may be carry-over from other donors' samples. Material: naive CD8+ T cells from PBMCs. Here the CDR3 DNA reads TGTGCCAGCAGTCAAGAGGGACAGAGAACCTACGAGCAGTACTTC. Translation gives CASSQEGQRTYEQYF.